Listed below are T cell receptor beta chains from one sample, sequenced in a study of identical twins. One entry per CDR3 protein results from TCRdb running MiXCR on the 5' RACE reads. The sample carries 1,800,000 or so distinct CDR3 sequences, roughly 35% recorded once. The sequencing sample was made of cord blood. The receptors stem from a newborn girl in good health. CDR3s include the opening cysteine and the closing phenylalanine or tryptophan. D genes are given only for firm matches. Clone size is stated in some rows and not others, as once, few, many or a class when expanded.

TRBV27,-,TRBJ2-1,-,TGTGCCAGCAGTCCACTCGGCCTGGATGAGCAGTTCTTC,CASSPLGLDEQFF
TRBV4-2,-,TRBJ2-1,few,TGTGCCAGCAGCCAGGGCTACCTTAACTACAATGAGCAGTTCTTC,CASSQGYLNYNEQFF
TRBV29-1,-,TRBJ2-7,few,TGCAGCGTCAACCGGGGCCCGGGGGAGCAGTACTTC,CSVNRGPGEQYF
TRBV2,TRBD1,TRBJ2-7,-,TGTGCCAGCAGTGTCAGGACAGGGTTCTACGAGCAGTACTTC,CASSVRTGFYEQYF
TRBV20-1,-,TRBJ2-7,-,TGCAGTGCTAGAGACCTCTGGGGATTGAGAGGGTCCTACGAGCAGTACTTC,CSARDLWGLRGSYEQYF
TRBV4-2,-,TRBJ1-2,-,TGTGCCAGCAGCCAAGATACCCCGCGCAACACCAACTATGGCTACACCTTC,CASSQDTPRNTNYGYTF
TRBV5-4,-,TRBJ2-3,-,TGTGCCAGCAGCCCCACTAGCACAGATACGCGGTATTTT,CASSPTSTDTRYF
TRBV27,-,TRBJ2-1,-,TGTGCCAGCTCGGGGGCCTTCTACAATGAGCAGTTCTTC,CASSGAFYNEQFF
TRBV29-1,-,TRBJ2-7,-,TGCAGCGTTCTTGACAGGTACGAGCAGTACTTC,CSVLDRYEQYF
TRBV5-6,TRBD1,TRBJ1-2,-,TGTGCCAGCAGCTTGGTGGGGGCTCGGGACAGGGTTAACTATGGCTACACCTTC,CASSLVGARDRVNYGYTF
TRBV25-1,TRBD1,TRBJ1-1,few,TGTGCCAGCAGTAGGGACAGCCCTTATTACACTGAAGCTTTCTTT,CASSRDSPYYTEAFF
TRBV7-2,-,TRBJ2-7,-,TGTGCCAGCAGCTTATCCAGGGACATTTCCTACGAGCAGTACTTC,CASSLSRDISYEQYF
TRBV5-5,-,TRBJ1-2,-,TGTGCCAGCAGCTTGGGGAGCCCGTATCCCTATGGCTACACCTTC,CASSLGSPYPYGYTF
TRBV6-1,-,TRBJ2-7,-,TGTGCCAGCAGTGAACGTCCTTGGGGGGAGAAAAGGTACGAGCAGTACTTC,CASSERPWGEKRYEQYF
TRBV7-2,-,TRBJ2-5,-,TGTGCCAGCAGCACCCGAGCGGGCACCCAAGAGACCCAGTACTTC,CASSTRAGTQETQYF
TRBV11-3,TRBD2,TRBJ2-1,-,TGTGCCAGCAGCTTAGGACCTAGCGGGGGGTGGGATAATGAGCAGTTCTTC,CASSLGPSGGWDNEQFF
TRBV20-1,-,TRBJ2-3,few,TGCAGTGCTTCGATTCTAGCCCATGAGGGCACAGATACGCAGTATTTT,CSASILAHEGTDTQYF
TRBV5-1,-,TRBJ1-2,-,TGCGCCAGCAGCTTGGCCCACACTTACTATGGCTACACCTTC,CASSLAHTYYGYTF
TRBV9,-,TRBJ2-1,many,TGTGCCAGCAGCGTAGCCGCCCACAATGAGCAGTTCTTC,CASSVAAHNEQFF
TRBV7-2,-,TRBJ2-3,many,TGTGCCAGCAGCTTAGGACCCTTCGTTAAGGATACGCAGTATTTT,CASSLGPFVKDTQYF
TRBV10-3,TRBD2,TRBJ2-3,many,TGTGCCATCAGGGACGCCGTCCAGCGGGATGGGGCAGATACGCAGTATTTT,CAIRDAVQRDGADTQYF
TRBV24-1,TRBD2,TRBJ2-1,-,TGTGCCACCAGTGATCCACTAGCGGGAGAAAATCCATCCTACAATGAGCAGTTCTTC,CATSDPLAGENPSYNEQFF
TRBV25-1,-,TRBJ1-4,-,TGTGCCAACGGCCCCGCCCCCGGTGAGAAACAGGAAAAACTGTTTTTT,CANGPAPGEKQEKLFF
TRBV3-1,-,TRBJ1-2,few,TGTGCCAGCAGCCAAGATGGTCAGGGTCTATCTAACTATGGCTACACCTTC,CASSQDGQGLSNYGYTF
TRBV3-1,TRBD2,TRBJ2-1,few,TGTGCCAGCAGCCGTCTAGCGGTCGATGAGCAGTTCTTC,CASSRLAVDEQFF
TRBV5-1,TRBD2,TRBJ2-1,-,TGCGCCAGCAGCACGGGACTAGCGGGAGGAGAGACCCAGTTCTTC,CASSTGLAGGETQFF
TRBV5-1,-,TRBJ1-1,-,TGCGCCAGCGGGTGGGGGACCGTGAACACTGAAGCTTTCTTT,CASGWGTVNTEAFF
TRBV4-1,-,TRBJ1-5,-,TGCGCCAGCAGCCAAGATGAGGCGGGCGGCCAGCCCCAGCATTTT,CASSQDEAGGQPQHF
TRBV28,TRBD1,TRBJ1-2,-,TGTGCCACCAATCTGAACGGACAGGGAGCTAAGGTCTATGGCTACACCTTC,CATNLNGQGAKVYGYTF
TRBV25-1,-,TRBJ2-3,-,TGTACCAGCAGTGACCGGGGGAGGAGCACAGATACGCAGTATTTT,CTSSDRGRSTDTQYF
TRBV2,-,TRBJ1-4,-,TGTGCCAGCAGTGAAGGCCTCACCCGACCTAATGAAAAACTGTTTTTT,CASSEGLTRPNEKLFF
TRBV5-1,-,TRBJ2-7,-,TGCGCCAGCAGCCATCCGAAACGGGGATCGGGGGACACCTTCTACGAGCAGTACTTC,CASSHPKRGSGDTFYEQYF
TRBV7-2,-,TRBJ1-6,many,TGTGCCAGCAGCTTGACCTCGGGATCACCCCTCCACTTT,CASSLTSGSPLHF
TRBV29-1,-,TRBJ2-1,many,TGCAGCGTCCACCCCACTAGGAACAATGAGCAGTTCTTC,CSVHPTRNNEQFF
TRBV12-3/TRBV12-4,TRBD1,TRBJ2-4,-,TGTGCCAGCAGAGACACGGGACAGGGGAACATTCAGTACTTC,CASRDTGQGNIQYF
TRBV10-3,TRBD1,TRBJ2-7,-,TGTGCCATCAGTGCCCGGGACAGTACCTTCCCCACCTACGAGCAGTACTTC,CAISARDSTFPTYEQYF
TRBV2,-,TRBJ2-7,-,TGTGCCAGCAGGGGAGGTGTGGAGCAGTACTTC,CASRGGVEQYF
TRBV28,-,TRBJ1-2,-,TGTGCCAGCAGTTCGACCACTAGCTATGGCTACACCTTC,CASSSTTSYGYTF
TRBV9,TRBD2,TRBJ2-5,few,TGTGCCAGCAGCGTAACGGGACTACAAGAGACCCAGTACTTC,CASSVTGLQETQYF
TRBV2,-,TRBJ1-2,-,TGTGCCAGCATTCTTGGGGGCAGCTATGGCTACACCTTC,CASILGGSYGYTF
TRBV20-1,-,TRBJ1-4,few,TGCAGTGCTCCGGGTCCAAAGTATGAAAAACTGTTTTTT,CSAPGPKYEKLFF
TRBV3-1,-,TRBJ2-3,-,TGTGCCAGCAGCCAAGAGAAAGAGTCGGAACCGATTACGCAGTATTTT,CASSQEKESEPITQYF
TRBV11-2,TRBD2,TRBJ2-1,-,TGTGCCAGCAGCTTTTTCAATAGCGGGAGGACTCCCAACAATGAGCAGTTCTTC,CASSFFNSGRTPNNEQFF
TRBV29-1,TRBD1,TRBJ1-1,few,TGCAGCGCATACCGGGACAGTGAAACTGAAGCTTTCTTT,CSAYRDSETEAFF
TRBV12-3/TRBV12-4,-,TRBJ1-6,few,TGTGCCAGCAGTTTGGGTCCCTCCTATAATTCACCCCTCCACTTT,CASSLGPSYNSPLHF
TRBV20-1,-,TRBJ2-5,-,TGCAGTGCTAGCGGGAGCTTGGAGACCCAGTACTTC,CSASGSLETQYF
TRBV7-2,-,TRBJ2-7,-,TGTGCCAGCAGCTTAGCTCCGGAACCATCCTACGAGCAGTACTTC,CASSLAPEPSYEQYF
TRBV28,-,TRBJ2-6,many,TGTGCCAGCAGTTTGCCGGGTTCCGGGGCCAACGTCCTGACTTTC,CASSLPGSGANVLTF
TRBV12-3/TRBV12-4,TRBD1,TRBJ1-2,-,TGTGCCAGCAGTCGACAGGGAGTAGAGGGCTACACCTTC,CASSRQGVEGYTF
TRBV25-1,TRBD1,TRBJ2-1,few,TGTGCCAGCAGTGAATGGCCAGGACAGGGGGTCAATGAGCAGTTCTTC,CASSEWPGQGVNEQFF
TRBV12-3/TRBV12-4,-,TRBJ1-2,-,TGTGCCAGCAGTTTATTGGGGGAGGGCTACACCTTC,CASSLLGEGYTF
TRBV4-1,-,TRBJ2-3,-,TGCGCCAGCAGCCAAGATAGGCGATTTCTAACAGATACGCAGTATTTT,CASSQDRRFLTDTQYF
TRBV24-1,TRBD2,TRBJ2-2,-,TGTGCCACCAGTGATTCCAGACTAGCGGTCCTGAACACCGGGGAGCTGTTTTTT,CATSDSRLAVLNTGELFF
TRBV28,TRBD1,TRBJ2-5,few,TGTGCCAGCAGTACCCCGTCACAGGGGGAGACCCAGTACTTC,CASSTPSQGETQYF
TRBV18,TRBD1,TRBJ2-7,-,TGTGCCAGCTCACCTATAGGGACAGGGGGCGAGCAGTACTTC,CASSPIGTGGEQYF